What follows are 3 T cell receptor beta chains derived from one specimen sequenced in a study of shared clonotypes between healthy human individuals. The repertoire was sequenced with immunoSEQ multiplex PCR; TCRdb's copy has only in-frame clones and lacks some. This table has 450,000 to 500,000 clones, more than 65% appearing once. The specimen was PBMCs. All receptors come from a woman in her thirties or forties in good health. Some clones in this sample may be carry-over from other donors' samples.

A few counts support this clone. The CDR3 region has the DNA TGTGTCAGAAGGACTAGCGGGAGACGGAGAGAGACCCAGTACTTC. Protein sequence: CVRRTSGRRRETQYF. The chain couples TRBV7-5 to TRBJ2-5; the table calls TRBD2, which could not be checked here. TRBV7-5 is reported as a pseudogene. This CDR3 is 15 amino acids long.

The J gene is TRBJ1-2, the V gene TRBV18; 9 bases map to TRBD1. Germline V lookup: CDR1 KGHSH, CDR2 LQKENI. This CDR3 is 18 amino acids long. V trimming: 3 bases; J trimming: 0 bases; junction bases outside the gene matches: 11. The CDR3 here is CASSPIRDRVSANYGYTF. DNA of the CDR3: TGTGCCAGCTCACCGATCCGGGACAGGGTATCAGCTAACTATGGCTACACCTTC.

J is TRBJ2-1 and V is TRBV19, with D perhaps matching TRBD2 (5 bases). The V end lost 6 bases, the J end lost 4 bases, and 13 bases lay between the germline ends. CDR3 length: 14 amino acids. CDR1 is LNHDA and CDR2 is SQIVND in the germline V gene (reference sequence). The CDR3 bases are TGTGCCAGTAGCCAAGGAGGCAGTTACAATGAGCAGTTCTTC. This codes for CASSQGGSYNEQFF.